What follows are 22 T cell receptor beta chains derived from one specimen sequenced in a study of vaccination effects on CD4 cells after COVID-19. Their recognized antigens are unknown. Cells that had been cultured for nine to eleven days were the source of isolated CD4+ T cells. Vaccination of participants consisted of two doses of either the BNT162b2 or mRNA-1273 vaccine. Assay: immunoSEQ multiplex PCR; the TCRdb copy retains only in-frame clones and omits some. The table records over 45,000 clones, 60% to 75% of them present only once. The sequenced sample was CD4+ T cells from PBMCs cultured without peptide, obtained after COVID-19 vaccination. These receptor sequences come from a human donor who received a COVID-19 vaccine.

The V and J genes are TRBV25-1 and TRBJ1-4; 7 positions agree with TRBD1. Germline CDR1 is MGHDK and CDR2 is SYGVNS. The CDR3 is 15 residues long. Trimming removed 1 base from V and 5 bases from J; junction bases left unmatched: 4. DNA for the CDR3: TGTGCCAGCAGTGAATCCGGGACAGTAAATGAAAAACTGTTTTTT. It codes for CASSESGTVNEKLFF.

The chain carries TRBV6-4 and TRBJ2-6; unclear D gene. Deletions cut 4 bases from V and 1 base from J, with 2 bases between. The CDR3 totals 13 residues. Germline-derived CDR1 and CDR2 are MRHNA and SNTAGT. The CDR3 reads CASSVSGANVLTF. The DNA of the CDR3 is TGTGCCAGCAGTGTGTCTGGGGCCAACGTCCTGACTTTC.

The chain recombines TRBV19 with TRBJ1-5, with 9 bases aligning to TRBD1. The germline V gene has CDR1 LNHDA and CDR2 SQIVND (reference sequence). CDR3 length equals 16 residues. V gave up 6 bases and J gave up 0 bases; unmatched junction bases: 6. In DNA, the CDR3 is TGTGCCAGTAGAACGGACAGGGGATATAGCAATCAGCCCCAGCATTTT. Its translation: CASRTDRGYSNQPQHF.

The chain joins TRBV14 to TRBJ1-2; TRBD1 aligns across 9 bases. The CDR3 has 14 residues. CDR1 and CDR2 (germline): SGHDN, FVKESK. V was pared by 4 bases and J by 7 bases, with 7 bases of the junction left unmatched. The DNA of the CDR3 is TGTGCCAGCAGCCGCCCGGGACAGGGAACTGGCTACACCTTC. Translating gives CASSRPGQGTGYTF.

The chain employs TRBV5-1 and TRBJ1-3; D perhaps matches TRBD1 (6 bases). The CDR3 extends over 13 amino acids. Germline-derived CDR1 and CDR2 are SGHRS and YFSETQ. Trimming pared 4 bases from V and 4 bases from J, leaving 9 bases between. DNA for the CDR3: TGCGCCAGCAGCGGAGGACAGGGAAACACCATATATTTT. Protein sequence: CASSGGQGNTIYF. Full variable domain (remainder filled in from reference TRBV5-1 and TRBJ1-3): KAGVTQTPRYLIKTRGQQVTLSCSPISGHRSVSWYQQTPGQGLQFLFEYFSETQRNKGNFPGRFSGRQFSNSRSEMNVSTLELGDSALYLCASSGGQGNTIYFGEGSWLTVV.

The chain is built from TRBV5-1 and TRBJ2-3, with TRBD2 matching 10 bases. The CDR3 is made up of 15 amino acids. Germline values: CDR1 SGHRS, CDR2 YFSETQ. J lost 1 base, V lost 2 bases, and 1 base had no gene match. In nucleotides, the CDR3 is TGCGCCAGCAGCTTCCTAGCGGGGGGCACAGATACGCAGTATTTT. Protein: CASSFLAGGTDTQYF. Full variable domain (missing parts from reference TRBV5-1 and TRBJ2-3): KAGVTQTPRYLIKTRGQQVTLSCSPISGHRSVSWYQQTPGQGLQFLFEYFSETQRNKGNFPGRFSGRQFSNSRSEMNVSTLELGDSALYLCASSFLAGGTDTQYFGPGTRLTVL.

V usage is TRBV7-9 and J usage is TRBJ1-2; TRBD1 might be the D (5 bases). Trimming took off 1 base at V and 7 bases at J, with 13 bases between the two ends. The CDR3 is 14 residues long. The germline V gene has CDR1 SEHNR and CDR2 FQNEAQ (reference sequence). The CDR3 nucleotides are TGTGCCAGCAGCTTAGGCTCGGGGGGGGTTGGCTACACCTTC. It yields the protein CASSLGSGGVGYTF. Looking up the rest from reference TRBV7-9 and TRBJ1-2 gives the full variable domain: DTGVSQNPRHKITKRGQNVTFRCDPISEHNRLYWYRQTLGQGPEFLTYFQNEAQLEKSRLLSDRFSAERPKGSFSTLEIQRTEQGDSAMYLCASSLGSGGVGYTFGSGTRLTVV.

The DNA of the CDR3 is TGTGCCAGCAGTTACCCCCCGTCTAATCCGAACACCGGGGAGCTGTTTTTT. Protein sequence: CASSYPPSNPNTGELFF. The rearrangement links TRBV6-2 or TRBV6-3 to TRBJ2-2; D uncertain. Germline V CDR1 and CDR2: MNHEY, SVGEGT. CDR3 length: 17 residues. Trimming removed 2 bases from V and 0 bases from J, with 13 bases in between.

This clone was recorded a few times. V gene TRBV7-2 combines with J gene TRBJ2-7; D not certain. From germline, CDR1 is SGHTA and CDR2 FQGNSA. V shed 3 bases and J shed 2 bases, with 11 bases lying between them. The CDR3 length is 14 residues. CDR3 amino acids: CASSLIYSTYEQYF. DNA of the CDR3: TGTGCCAGCAGCTTGATTTACAGTACCTACGAGCAGTACTTC. The variable domain in full, with the rest retrieved from reference TRBV7-2 and TRBJ2-7, is GAGVSQSPSNKVTEKGKDVELRCDPISGHTALYWYRQSLGQGLEFLIYFQGNSAPDKSGLPSDRFSAERTGGSVSTLTIQRTQQEDSAVYLCASSLIYSTYEQYFGPGTRLTVT.

The chain employs TRBV5-1 and TRBJ1-3, with D uncertain. Germline values: CDR1 SGHRS, CDR2 YFSETQ. V was trimmed by 4 bases and J by 3 bases, leaving 17 bases between them. The CDR3 spans 16 residues. The CDR3 region is CASSPGRGAYGNTIYF. CDR3 in DNA: TGCGCCAGCAGCCCGGGCCGGGGTGCTTATGGAAACACCATATATTTT.

The genes are TRBV6-5 and TRBJ1-6; D gene uncertain. Per germline, CDR1 MNHEY and CDR2 SVGAGI. The CDR3 is 13 residues long. Trimming pared 3 bases from V and 7 bases from J, leaving 7 bases between. Here the CDR3 reads CASSYLGNSPLHF. DNA for the CDR3: TGTGCCAGCAGTTATTTGGGGAATTCACCCCTCCACTTT.

In its sample, this clone was seen a few times. The chain has TRBV9 and TRBJ2-2, with 13 bases matching TRBD2. With 3 bases clipped from V and 8 bases from J, the junction kept 7 bases outside the gene matches. The germline gives CDR1 SGDLS, CDR2 YYNGEE. CDR3 length: 16 amino acids. CDR3 in DNA: TGTGCCAGCAGCGCCACTAGCGGGAGGGCCTCGGGGGAGCTGTTTTTT. Translation gives CASSATSGRASGELFF.

The chain uses TRBV19 and TRBJ1-2; D remains unclear. This CDR3 contains 13 residues. V was shortened by 5 bases and J by 2 bases, with 9 bases between the two germline ends. Germline V CDR1 and CDR2: LNHDA, SQIVND (reference sequence). CDR3 sequence: CASSGASNYGYTF. For the CDR3, the DNA is TGTGCCAGTAGTGGTGCCTCAAACTATGGCTACACCTTC.

Regarding this clone: This same CDR3 is encoded by further DNA sequences in the sample. The chain has TRBV2 and TRBJ2-5; D not certain. Trimming left V 6 bases short and J 2 bases short, with 4 bases between. CDR1 SNHLY and CDR2 FYNNEI come from the germline V gene. The CDR3 extends over 11 amino acids. CDR3 region: CASSEQETQYF. The CDR3 DNA reads TGTGCCAGCAGCGAGCAAGAGACCCAGTACTTC. Filled out from reference TRBV2 and TRBJ2-5, the complete variable domain reads EPEVTQTPSHQVTQMGQEVILRCVPISNHLYFYWYRQILGQKVEFLVSFYNNEISEKSEIFDDQFSVERPDGSNFTLKIRSTKLEDSAMYFCASSEQETQYFGPGTRLLVL.

The CDR3 bases are TGTGCCAGTAGTATCCAAATCTTTGGACAGGGCCACAATGAGCAGTTCTTC. This encodes CASSIQIFGQGHNEQFF. The chain joins TRBV19 to TRBJ2-1; 8 bases fit TRBD1. The CDR3 runs to 17 residues. CDR1 and CDR2 from the germline V gene are LNHDA and SQIVND (reference sequence). V shed 3 bases, J shed 5 bases, and the junction held 12 bases outside the gene matches.

The chain couples TRBV2 to TRBJ2-6; D gene ambiguous. CDR1 SNHLY and CDR2 FYNNEI come from the germline V gene. The CDR3 runs 14 residues. V gave up 4 bases and J gave up 0 bases, with 4 bases separating them. The CDR3 region has the DNA TGTGCCAGCAGTGCTAGCTCTGGGGCCAACGTCCTGACTTTC. It encodes CASSASSGANVLTF.

The genes are TRBV9 and TRBJ2-5; D is ambiguous. V lost 1 base, J lost 6 bases, and 16 bases lay in between. CDR1 is SGDLS, CDR2 YYNGEE, per germline. The CDR3 covers 15 residues. CDR3 region: CASSVRNSLTQTQYF. The CDR3 DNA follows: TGTGCCAGCAGCGTACGCAATAGTTTAACACAGACCCAGTACTTC. The full variable domain, with the rest looked up from reference TRBV9 and TRBJ2-5, is DSGVTQTPKHLITATGQRVTLRCSPRSGDLSVYWYQQSLDQGLQFLIQYYNGEERAKGNILERFSAQQFPDLHSELNLSSLELGDSALYFCASSVRNSLTQTQYFGPGTRLLVL.

The rearrangement joins TRBV29-1 to TRBJ1-3, with TRBD1 matching 9 bases. J gave up 4 bases and V 7 bases, and 8 bases lay outside the gene matches. The CDR3 sequence is 14 residues long. The germline gives CDR1 SQVTM, CDR2 ANQGSEA. The CDR3 DNA reads TGCAGCGCCAAACAGGGGGCGTCCGGAAACACCATATATTTT. Encoded protein: CSAKQGASGNTIYF.

The chain is built from TRBV19 and TRBJ2-7; possibly TRBD1 or TRBD2 for D (5 bases each). CDR3 length: 14 residues. Trimming took 3 bases from V and 3 from J, leaving 12 bases between them. The germline V gene has CDR1 LNHDA and CDR2 SQIVND (reference sequence). CDR3 residues: CASSIPGANYEQYF. In nucleotides, the CDR3 is TGTGCCAGTAGTATCCCCGGGGCTAACTACGAGCAGTACTTC.

The rearrangement links TRBV30 to TRBJ1-3, with TRBD1 matching over 10 bases. The CDR3 spans 11 residues. With 5 bases clipped from V and 8 bases from J, the junction kept 0 bases outside the gene matches. CDR1 is GTSNPN, CDR2 SVGIG, per germline (reference sequence). Here the CDR3 reads CAWDRGHTIYF. The CDR3 DNA follows: TGTGCCTGGGACAGGGGGCACACCATATATTTT.

For the CDR3, the DNA is TGTGCCAGTAGTGGGACTAGCGGGATGCAAGAGACCCAGTACTTC. It is translated as CASSGTSGMQETQYF. The rearrangement joins TRBV19 to TRBJ2-5, with 13 bases aligning to TRBD2. The CDR3 loop spans 15 amino acids. Germline loops: CDR1 LNHDA, CDR2 SQIVND (reference sequence). V was pared by 5 bases and J by 2 bases, with 2 bases of the junction left unmatched.

V is TRBV11-1 and J is TRBJ2-5; 8 positions agree with TRBD2. The V and J ends lost 1 base and 0 bases, in that order; junction bases with no gene match: 4. The CDR3 contains 16 residues. The germline V gene has CDR1 SGHAT and CDR2 FQDESV (reference sequence). The CDR3 DNA follows: TGTGCCAGCAGCTTAGGGGCTAGCGGGCACCAAGAGACCCAGTACTTC. Its translation: CASSLGASGHQETQYF.